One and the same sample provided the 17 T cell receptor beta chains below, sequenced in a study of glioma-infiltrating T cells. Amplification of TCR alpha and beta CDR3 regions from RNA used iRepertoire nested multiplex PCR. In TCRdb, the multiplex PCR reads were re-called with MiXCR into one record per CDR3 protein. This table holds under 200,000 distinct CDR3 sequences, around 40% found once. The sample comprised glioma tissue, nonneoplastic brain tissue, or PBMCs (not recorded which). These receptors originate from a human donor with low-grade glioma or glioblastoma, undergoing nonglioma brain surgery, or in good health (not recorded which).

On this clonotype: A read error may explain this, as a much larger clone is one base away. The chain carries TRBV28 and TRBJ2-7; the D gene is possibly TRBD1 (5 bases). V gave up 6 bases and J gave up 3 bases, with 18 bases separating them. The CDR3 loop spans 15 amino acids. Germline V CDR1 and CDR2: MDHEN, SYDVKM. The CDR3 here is CASSSMKTAVYEQYF. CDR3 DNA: TGTGCCAGCAGCTCCATGAAGACAGCCGTCTACGAGCAGTACTTC.

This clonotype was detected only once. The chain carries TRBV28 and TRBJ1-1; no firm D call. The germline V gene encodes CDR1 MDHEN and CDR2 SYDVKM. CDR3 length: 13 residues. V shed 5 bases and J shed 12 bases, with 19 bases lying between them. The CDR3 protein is CASSHSWLLGSFF. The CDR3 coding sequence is TGTGCCAGCAGTCATTCTTGGTTACTCGGATCTTTCTTT. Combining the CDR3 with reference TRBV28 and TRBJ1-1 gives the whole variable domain DVKVTQSSRYLVKRTGEKVFLECVQDMDHENMFWYRQDPGLGLRLIYFSYDVKMKEKGDIPEGYSVSREKKERFSLILESASTNQTSMYLCASSHSWLLGSFFGQGTRLTVV.

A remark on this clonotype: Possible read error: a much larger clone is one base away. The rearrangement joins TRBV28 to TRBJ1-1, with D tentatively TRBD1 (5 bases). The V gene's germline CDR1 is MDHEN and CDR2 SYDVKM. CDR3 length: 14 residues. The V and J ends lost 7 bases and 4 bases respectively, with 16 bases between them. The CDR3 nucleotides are TGTGCCAGCACTCTCAGGGTAGTGACCACTGAAGCTTTCTTT. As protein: CASTLRVVTTEAFF.

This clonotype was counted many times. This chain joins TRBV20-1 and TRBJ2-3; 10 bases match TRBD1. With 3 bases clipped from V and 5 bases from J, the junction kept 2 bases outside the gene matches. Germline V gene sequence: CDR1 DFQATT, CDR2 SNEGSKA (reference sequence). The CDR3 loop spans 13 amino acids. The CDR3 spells CSARTGGGDTQYF. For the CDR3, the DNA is TGCAGTGCTAGGACAGGGGGCGGAGATACGCAGTATTTT.

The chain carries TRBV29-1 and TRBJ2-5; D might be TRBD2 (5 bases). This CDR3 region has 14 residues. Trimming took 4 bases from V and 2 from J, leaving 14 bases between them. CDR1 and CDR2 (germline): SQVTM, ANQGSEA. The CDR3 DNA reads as TGCAGCGTTGCGAAGGGAGCCCGGCAAGAGACCCAGTACTTC. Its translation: CSVAKGARQETQYF.

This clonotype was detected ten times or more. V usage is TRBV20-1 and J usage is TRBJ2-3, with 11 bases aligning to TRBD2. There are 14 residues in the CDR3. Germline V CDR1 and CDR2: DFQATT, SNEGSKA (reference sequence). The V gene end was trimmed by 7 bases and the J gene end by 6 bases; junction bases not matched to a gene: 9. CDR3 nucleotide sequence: TGCAGTGTTCCGGGACTAGCGGAGCCCGATACGCAGTATTTT. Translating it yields CSVPGLAEPDTQYF.

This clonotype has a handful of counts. The CDR3 region is CASSLGRGARSYNEQFF. The CDR3 nucleotides are TGCGCCAGCAGCTTGGGTCGGGGGGCTAGGTCCTACAATGAGCAGTTCTTC. The rearrangement links TRBV5-1 to TRBJ2-1, with a tentative D call TRBD2 (7 bases). V lost 0 bases and J 1 base, leaving 14 bases between the germline ends. The CDR3 totals 17 residues. CDR1 is SGHRS, CDR2 YFSETQ, per germline. The complete variable domain, with remaining parts taken from reference TRBV5-1 and TRBJ2-1, reads KAGVTQTPRYLIKTRGQQVTLSCSPISGHRSVSWYQQTPGQGLQFLFEYFSETQRNKGNFPGRFSGRQFSNSRSEMNVSTLELGDSALYLCASSLGRGARSYNEQFFGPGTRLTVL.

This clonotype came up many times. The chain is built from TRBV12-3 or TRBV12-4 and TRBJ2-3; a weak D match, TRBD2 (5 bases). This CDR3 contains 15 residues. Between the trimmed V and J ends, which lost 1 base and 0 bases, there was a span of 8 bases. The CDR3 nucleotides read TGTGCCAGCAGTTTAGGGGAGCGGAGCACAGATACGCAGTATTTT. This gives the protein CASSLGERSTDTQYF.

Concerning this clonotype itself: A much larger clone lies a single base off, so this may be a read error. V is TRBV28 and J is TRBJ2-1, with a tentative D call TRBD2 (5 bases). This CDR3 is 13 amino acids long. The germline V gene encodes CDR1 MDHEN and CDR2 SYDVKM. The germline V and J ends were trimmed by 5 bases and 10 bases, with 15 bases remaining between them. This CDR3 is CASSIIVPGEQFF. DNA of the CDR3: TGTGCCAGCAGTATTATCGTCCCGGGGGAGCAGTTCTTC.

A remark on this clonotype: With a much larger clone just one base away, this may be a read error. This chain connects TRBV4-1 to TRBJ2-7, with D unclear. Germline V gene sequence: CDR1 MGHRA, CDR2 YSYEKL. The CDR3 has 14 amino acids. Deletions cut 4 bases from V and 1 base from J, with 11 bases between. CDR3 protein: CASSPYDVSYEQYF. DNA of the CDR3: TGCGCCAGCAGCCCCTACGATGTGTCCTACGAGCAGTACTTC.

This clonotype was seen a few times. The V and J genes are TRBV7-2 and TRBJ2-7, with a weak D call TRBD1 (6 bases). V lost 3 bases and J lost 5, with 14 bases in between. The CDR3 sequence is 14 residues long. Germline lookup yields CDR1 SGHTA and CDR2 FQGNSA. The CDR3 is CASSFRQASNEQYF. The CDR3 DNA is TGTGCCAGCAGCTTCCGACAGGCAAGTAACGAGCAGTACTTC.

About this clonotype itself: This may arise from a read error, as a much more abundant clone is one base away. The CDR3 coding sequence is TGTGCCATCATCCCGGGACAGGGTTTTTTGGTCGATGGCTACACCTTC. Amino acid sequence: CAIIPGQGFLVDGYTF. The rearrangement uses TRBV28 and TRBJ1-2, with 9 nucleotides matching TRBD1. CDR1 is MDHEN and CDR2 is SYDVKM in the germline V gene. J was trimmed by 6 bases and V by 10 bases; bases with no gene match: 18. This CDR3 is built from 16 residues.

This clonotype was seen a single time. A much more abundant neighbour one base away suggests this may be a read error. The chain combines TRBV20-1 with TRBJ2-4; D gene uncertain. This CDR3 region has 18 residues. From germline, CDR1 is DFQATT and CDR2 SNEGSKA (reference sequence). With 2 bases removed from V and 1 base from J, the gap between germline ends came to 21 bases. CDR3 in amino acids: CSARQLTPEPRAKNIQYF. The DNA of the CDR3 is TGCAGTGCTAGACAGTTGACTCCCGAACCTAGGGCCAAAAACATTCAGTACTTC.

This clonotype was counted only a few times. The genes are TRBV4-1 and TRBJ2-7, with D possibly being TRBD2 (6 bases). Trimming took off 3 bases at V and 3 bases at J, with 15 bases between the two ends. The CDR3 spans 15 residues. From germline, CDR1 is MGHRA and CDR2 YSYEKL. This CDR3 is CASSQDPGLHYEQYF. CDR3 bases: TGCGCCAGCAGCCAGGATCCGGGACTCCACTACGAGCAGTACTTC.

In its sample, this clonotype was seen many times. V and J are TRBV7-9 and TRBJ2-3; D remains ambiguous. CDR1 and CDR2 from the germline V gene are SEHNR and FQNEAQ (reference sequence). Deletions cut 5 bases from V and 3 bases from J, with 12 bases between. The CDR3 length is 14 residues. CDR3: CASSQESETDTQYF. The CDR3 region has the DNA TGTGCCAGCAGCCAAGAGTCGGAAACAGATACGCAGTATTTT.

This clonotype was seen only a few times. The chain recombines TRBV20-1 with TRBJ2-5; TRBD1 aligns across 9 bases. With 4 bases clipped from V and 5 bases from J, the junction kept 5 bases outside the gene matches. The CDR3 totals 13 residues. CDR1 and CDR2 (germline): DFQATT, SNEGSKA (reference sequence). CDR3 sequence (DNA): TGCAGTGCTACGGACAGGGGAATGGAGACCCAGTACTTC. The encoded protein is CSATDRGMETQYF.

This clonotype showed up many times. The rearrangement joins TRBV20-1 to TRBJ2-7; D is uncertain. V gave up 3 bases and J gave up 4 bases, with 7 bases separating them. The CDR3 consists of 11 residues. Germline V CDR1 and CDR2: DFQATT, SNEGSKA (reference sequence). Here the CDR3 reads CSASGRYEQYF. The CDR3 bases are TGCAGTGCTAGTGGGCGTTACGAGCAGTACTTC.